The next 25 T cell receptor beta chains were all read from a single sample in a study of T cells in Graves' hyperthyroidism and ophthalmopathy. Regions amplified from RNA transcripts were the TCR beta CDR3 regions. In the first-round RT-PCR of the TCR CDR3, the HTBI primer set was used. TCRdb reprocessed the multiplex PCR reads via MiXCR and lists one record per CDR3 protein. The sample has hundreds of thousands of distinct CDR3 sequences, nearly 20% seen once. Sequencing was performed on blood. These receptors all come from a man aged 40-50 years with Graves' ophthalmopathy.

The chain joins TRBV19 to TRBJ1-1; D uncertain. This CDR3 region has 13 residues. Germline loops: CDR1 LNHDA, CDR2 SQIVND (reference sequence). V was pared by 2 bases and J by 5 bases, with 9 bases between. The CDR3: CASSIYLGTEAFF. Here the CDR3 DNA reads TGTGCCAGTAGTATATACCTAGGGACTGAAGCTTTCTTT.

This clonotype was seen many times. V usage is TRBV7-2 and J usage is TRBJ1-2, with D possibly TRBD1 on 5 matching bases. The V end was cut by 5 bases, the J end by 7 bases, with 17 bases between. The CDR3 runs 14 residues. In germline, CDR1 is SGHTA, CDR2 FQGNSA. As DNA, the CDR3 is TGTGCCAGCAGCCTGGGACGGGGGGTTGGTGGCTACACCTTC. Its translation: CASSLGRGVGGYTF.

The sample holds a few counts of this clonotype. V usage is TRBV7-2 and J usage is TRBJ2-5; D gene uncertain. CDR3 length equals 13 residues. Trimming took off 4 bases at V and 5 bases at J, with 11 bases between the two ends. From germline, CDR1 is SGHTA and CDR2 FQGNSA. CDR3 amino acids: CASSSWFGETQYF. In DNA form, the CDR3 reads TGTGCCAGCAGCTCCTGGTTTGGGGAGACCCAGTACTTC.

The chain has TRBV6-1 and TRBJ2-7; 7 bases match TRBD2. Looked up from germline, CDR1 is MNHNS and CDR2 is SASEGT. The CDR3 is made up of 13 amino acids. V dropped 7 bases and J dropped 3; count of bases not matched to a gene: 6. Written as DNA, the CDR3 is TGTGCCAGCACCACGTCTAGCGGCTACGAGCAGTACTTC. Translated, it gives CASTTSSGYEQYF.

This clonotype was found once. This rearrangement joins TRBV4-1 to TRBJ2-7; 9 bases map to TRBD1. The CDR3 is made up of 14 amino acids. Germline CDR1 and CDR2: MGHRA and YSYEKL. V lost 0 bases, J lost 7 bases, and 4 bases stayed unmatched. CDR3 region: CASSQDGTGREQYF. DNA for the CDR3: TGCGCCAGCAGCCAAGACGGGACAGGGAGGGAGCAGTACTTC.

This clonotype appeared a few times. This rearrangement joins TRBV2 to TRBJ2-6; 7 bases are a match to TRBD1. Losses at the gene ends were 6 bases for V and 7 bases for J; bases not matched to a gene: 12. CDR1 and CDR2 (germline): SNHLY, FYNNEI. The CDR3 has 16 amino acids. The CDR3 DNA follows: TGTGCCAGCAGCCTCTCGGACAGGATATTAGCCAACGTCCTGACTTTC. It translates to CASSLSDRILANVLTF.

This clonotype was observed a handful of times. The rearrangement links TRBV30 to TRBJ2-1; D is unclear. The CDR3 length is 13 residues. V lost 5 bases, J lost 2 bases, and 10 bases lay in between. Germline V gene data show CDR1 as GTSNPN and CDR2 as SVGIG (reference sequence). The CDR3 protein is CAWLGQPYNEQFF. The DNA for the CDR3 is TGTGCCTGGCTGGGCCAACCCTACAATGAGCAGTTCTTC.

This clonotype was detected ten times or more. The chain carries TRBV2 and TRBJ1-1; the D is unclear. Germline V CDR1 and CDR2: SNHLY, FYNNEI. The V gene lost 7 bases and the J gene lost 10 bases, with 22 bases spanning the gap. The CDR3 has 14 amino acids. The CDR3 DNA reads TGTGCCAGCACACGCGCAGCTATCCTGAGAAGAGCTTTCTTT. Its protein product is CASTRAAILRRAFF.

The chain carries TRBV7-3 and TRBJ2-3, with 8 nucleotides matching TRBD2. The CDR3 runs to 13 residues. Looked up from germline, CDR1 is SGHTA and CDR2 is FQGTGA. V lost 3 bases to trimming and J lost 5 bases; unmatched junction nucleotides: 1. The CDR3 loop is CASSLLAGDTQYF. For the CDR3, the DNA is TGTGCCAGCAGCTTGCTAGCGGGAGATACGCAGTATTTT.

This clonotype was counted at least ten times. V is TRBV9 and J is TRBJ2-2, with a tentative D call TRBD2 (6 bases). CDR1 is SGDLS, CDR2 YYNGEE, per germline. V lost 0 bases and J 3 bases, leaving 12 bases between the germline ends. The CDR3 is 16 residues long. CDR3 sequence: CASSVALRGDTGELFF. The DNA for the CDR3 is TGTGCCAGCAGCGTAGCTTTGCGGGGTGACACCGGGGAGCTGTTTTTT.

The chain has TRBV27 and TRBJ1-2; the D is unclear. V was pared by 5 bases and J by 0 bases, with 13 bases between. Germline V gene data show CDR1 as MNHEY and CDR2 as SMNVEV (reference sequence). This CDR3 has 15 amino acids. The chain's CDR3 is CASSPSRVTNYGYTF. The CDR3 DNA reads as TGTGCCAGCAGTCCGTCCCGGGTTACTAACTATGGCTACACCTTC.

The chain couples TRBV5-6 to TRBJ1-1; D possibly corresponds to TRBD1 (5 bases). Germline CDR1 and CDR2: SGHDT and YYEEEE. V lost 4 bases and J lost 9, with 16 bases in between. This CDR3 is built from 13 residues. The CDR3 reads CASSPRGPQKAFF. The CDR3 region has the DNA TGTGCCAGCAGCCCTCGGGGCCCCCAAAAAGCTTTCTTT.

This clonotype has just a few counts. The chain combines TRBV20-1 with TRBJ2-3; a possible D gene is TRBD2 (6 bases). The V end was cut by 5 bases, the J end by 2 bases, with 14 bases between. Germline lookup yields CDR1 DFQATT and CDR2 SNEGSKA (reference sequence). This CDR3 has 14 residues. The CDR3 here is CSASKWEVTDTQYF. The CDR3 nucleotides are TGCAGTGCTTCTAAGTGGGAGGTCACAGATACGCAGTATTTT.

This rearrangement joins TRBV6-1 to TRBJ2-5; D gene unclear. CDR1 is MNHNS and CDR2 is SASEGT in the germline V gene. The CDR3 length is 13 residues. Trimming removed 6 bases from V and 7 bases from J, with 15 bases in between. CDR3 bases: TGTGCCAGCAGCCAACACACTGAAGGGACCCAGTACTTC. This sequence encodes CASSQHTEGTQYF.

This clonotype was seen only a few times. The gene calls are TRBV20-1 and TRBJ2-1; D not resolved. The CDR3 totals 13 residues. Trimming removed 1 base from V and 8 bases from J, with 12 bases in between. Germline CDR1 is DFQATT and CDR2 is SNEGSKA (reference sequence). The CDR3 here is CSARGGLAYEQFF. Written as DNA, the CDR3 is TGCAGTGCTAGAGGAGGATTAGCCTATGAGCAGTTCTTC.

This clonotype has just a few counts. The chain joins TRBV12-3 or TRBV12-4 to TRBJ1-1, with TRBD1 matching over 8 bases. V shed 4 bases and J 0 bases; nucleotides not matched to a gene: 4. The CDR3 sequence is 15 residues long. The CDR3 loop is CASSWQGALNTEAFF. The CDR3 bases are TGTGCCAGCAGTTGGCAGGGGGCCCTGAACACTGAAGCTTTCTTT.

V gene TRBV6-1 combines with J gene TRBJ2-3; 11 positions agree with TRBD2. The V segment lost 7 bases and the J segment 5 bases; nucleotides outside the gene matches: 11. The CDR3 runs to 16 residues. Germline CDR1 reads MNHNS; CDR2 reads SASEGT. The CDR3 loop is CASTGYSGRAVDTQYF. The CDR3 nucleotides are TGTGCCAGCACGGGTTATAGCGGGAGGGCCGTAGATACGCAGTATTTT.

The genes are TRBV27 and TRBJ2-1, with a weak D call TRBD2 (6 bases). Germline-derived CDR1 and CDR2 are MNHEY and SMNVEV (reference sequence). This CDR3 spans 15 amino acids. V was shortened by 5 bases and J by 6 bases, with 17 bases between the two germline ends. This CDR3 is CASSPGTGASNEQFF. CDR3 DNA sequence: TGTGCCAGCAGTCCCGGGACTGGGGCTTCCAATGAGCAGTTCTTC.

There are a few counts of this clonotype. This rearrangement joins TRBV11-3 to TRBJ2-1; the D gene is possibly TRBD1 (6 bases). Germline V gene lookup returns CDR1 SGHNT and CDR2 YENEEA. V was shortened by 1 base and J by 4 bases, with 23 bases between the two germline ends. This CDR3 region has 19 residues. CDR3 in amino acids: CASSLGRGGPKDYYNEQFF. CDR3 in DNA: TGTGCCAGCAGCTTAGGGCGTGGGGGCCCAAAGGATTATTACAATGAGCAGTTCTTC.

The chain is built from TRBV10-2 and TRBJ1-5; D is unresolved. The CDR3 totals 14 residues. Trimming pared 2 bases from V and 7 bases from J, leaving 12 bases between. Germline values: CDR1 WSHSY, CDR2 SAAADI. DNA for the CDR3: TGCGCCAGCAGTGAGGGTCGTGTGGTGCAGCCCCAGCATTTT. Protein: CASSEGRVVQPQHF.

With respect to this clonotype: A much more abundant neighbour one base away suggests this may be a read error. The chain is built from TRBV20-1 and TRBJ2-7, with 8 positions matching TRBD2. This CDR3 has 15 amino acids. CDR1 and CDR2 from the germline V gene are DFQATT and SNEGSKA (reference sequence). After removal of 3 bases from V and 0 bases from J, the junction contained 7 bases not matched to a gene. Here the CDR3 reads CSASLGGASSYEQYF. Here the CDR3 DNA reads TGCAGTGCTAGCCTCGGGGGGGCTTCCTCCTACGAGCAGTACTTC.

V and J are TRBV9 and TRBJ2-3, with D possibly being TRBD1 (7 bases). The V gene lost 4 bases and the J gene lost 0 bases, with 12 bases spanning the gap. CDR1 SGDLS and CDR2 YYNGEE come from the germline V gene. The CDR3 is 15 residues long. The CDR3 here is CASSPGGSSTDTQYF. The CDR3 DNA is TGTGCCAGCAGCCCAGGGGGGAGTAGCACAGATACGCAGTATTTT. Together with reference TRBV9 and TRBJ2-3, the CDR3 gives the full variable domain: DSGVTQTPKHLITATGQRVTLRCSPRSGDLSVYWYQQSLDQGLQFLIQYYNGEERAKGNILERFSAQQFPDLHSELNLSSLELGDSALYFCASSPGGSSTDTQYFGPGTRLTVL.

This clonotype has ten or more counts. The genes are TRBV7-9 and TRBJ1-4; D remains unclear. Trimming took off 4 bases at V and 10 bases at J, with 13 bases between the two ends. The CDR3 sequence is 13 residues long. The germline V gene has CDR1 SEHNR and CDR2 FQNEAQ (reference sequence). The CDR3 protein is CASSSLTGGKLFF. For the CDR3, the DNA is TGTGCCAGCAGCTCGCTTACTGGAGGAAAACTGTTTTTT. Combining the CDR3 with reference TRBV7-9 and TRBJ1-4 gives the whole variable domain DTGVSQNPRHKITKRGQNVTFRCDPISEHNRLYWYRQTLGQGPEFLTYFQNEAQLEKSRLLSDRFSAERPKGSFSTLEIQRTEQGDSAMYLCASSSLTGGKLFFGSGTQLSVL.

The rearrangement links TRBV3-1 to TRBJ2-7; 12 positions agree with TRBD2. Germline loops: CDR1 LGHDT, CDR2 YNNKEL (reference sequence). The CDR3 has 16 amino acids. V shed 5 bases, J shed 4 bases, and the junction held 9 bases outside the gene matches. The CDR3 sequence is CASSSGTSGLGYEQYF. In DNA, the CDR3 is TGTGCCAGCAGCTCCGGGACTAGCGGGCTGGGGTACGAGCAGTACTTC.

Note on this clonotype: This may arise from a read error, as a much more abundant clone is one base away. The CDR3 does not end in the conserved phenylalanine or tryptophan, so this is likely a read error. The V gene is TRBV20-1, the J gene TRBJ2-1, with D possibly TRBD2 on 6 matching bases. This CDR3 has 14 amino acids. CDR1 and CDR2 (germline): DFQATT, SNEGSKA (reference sequence). V lost 2 bases and J lost 6, with 14 bases in between. CDR3: CSARLSGLLNEQFV. The CDR3 coding sequence is TGCAGTGCTAGACTCTCGGGACTCCTCAATGAGCAGTTCGTC.